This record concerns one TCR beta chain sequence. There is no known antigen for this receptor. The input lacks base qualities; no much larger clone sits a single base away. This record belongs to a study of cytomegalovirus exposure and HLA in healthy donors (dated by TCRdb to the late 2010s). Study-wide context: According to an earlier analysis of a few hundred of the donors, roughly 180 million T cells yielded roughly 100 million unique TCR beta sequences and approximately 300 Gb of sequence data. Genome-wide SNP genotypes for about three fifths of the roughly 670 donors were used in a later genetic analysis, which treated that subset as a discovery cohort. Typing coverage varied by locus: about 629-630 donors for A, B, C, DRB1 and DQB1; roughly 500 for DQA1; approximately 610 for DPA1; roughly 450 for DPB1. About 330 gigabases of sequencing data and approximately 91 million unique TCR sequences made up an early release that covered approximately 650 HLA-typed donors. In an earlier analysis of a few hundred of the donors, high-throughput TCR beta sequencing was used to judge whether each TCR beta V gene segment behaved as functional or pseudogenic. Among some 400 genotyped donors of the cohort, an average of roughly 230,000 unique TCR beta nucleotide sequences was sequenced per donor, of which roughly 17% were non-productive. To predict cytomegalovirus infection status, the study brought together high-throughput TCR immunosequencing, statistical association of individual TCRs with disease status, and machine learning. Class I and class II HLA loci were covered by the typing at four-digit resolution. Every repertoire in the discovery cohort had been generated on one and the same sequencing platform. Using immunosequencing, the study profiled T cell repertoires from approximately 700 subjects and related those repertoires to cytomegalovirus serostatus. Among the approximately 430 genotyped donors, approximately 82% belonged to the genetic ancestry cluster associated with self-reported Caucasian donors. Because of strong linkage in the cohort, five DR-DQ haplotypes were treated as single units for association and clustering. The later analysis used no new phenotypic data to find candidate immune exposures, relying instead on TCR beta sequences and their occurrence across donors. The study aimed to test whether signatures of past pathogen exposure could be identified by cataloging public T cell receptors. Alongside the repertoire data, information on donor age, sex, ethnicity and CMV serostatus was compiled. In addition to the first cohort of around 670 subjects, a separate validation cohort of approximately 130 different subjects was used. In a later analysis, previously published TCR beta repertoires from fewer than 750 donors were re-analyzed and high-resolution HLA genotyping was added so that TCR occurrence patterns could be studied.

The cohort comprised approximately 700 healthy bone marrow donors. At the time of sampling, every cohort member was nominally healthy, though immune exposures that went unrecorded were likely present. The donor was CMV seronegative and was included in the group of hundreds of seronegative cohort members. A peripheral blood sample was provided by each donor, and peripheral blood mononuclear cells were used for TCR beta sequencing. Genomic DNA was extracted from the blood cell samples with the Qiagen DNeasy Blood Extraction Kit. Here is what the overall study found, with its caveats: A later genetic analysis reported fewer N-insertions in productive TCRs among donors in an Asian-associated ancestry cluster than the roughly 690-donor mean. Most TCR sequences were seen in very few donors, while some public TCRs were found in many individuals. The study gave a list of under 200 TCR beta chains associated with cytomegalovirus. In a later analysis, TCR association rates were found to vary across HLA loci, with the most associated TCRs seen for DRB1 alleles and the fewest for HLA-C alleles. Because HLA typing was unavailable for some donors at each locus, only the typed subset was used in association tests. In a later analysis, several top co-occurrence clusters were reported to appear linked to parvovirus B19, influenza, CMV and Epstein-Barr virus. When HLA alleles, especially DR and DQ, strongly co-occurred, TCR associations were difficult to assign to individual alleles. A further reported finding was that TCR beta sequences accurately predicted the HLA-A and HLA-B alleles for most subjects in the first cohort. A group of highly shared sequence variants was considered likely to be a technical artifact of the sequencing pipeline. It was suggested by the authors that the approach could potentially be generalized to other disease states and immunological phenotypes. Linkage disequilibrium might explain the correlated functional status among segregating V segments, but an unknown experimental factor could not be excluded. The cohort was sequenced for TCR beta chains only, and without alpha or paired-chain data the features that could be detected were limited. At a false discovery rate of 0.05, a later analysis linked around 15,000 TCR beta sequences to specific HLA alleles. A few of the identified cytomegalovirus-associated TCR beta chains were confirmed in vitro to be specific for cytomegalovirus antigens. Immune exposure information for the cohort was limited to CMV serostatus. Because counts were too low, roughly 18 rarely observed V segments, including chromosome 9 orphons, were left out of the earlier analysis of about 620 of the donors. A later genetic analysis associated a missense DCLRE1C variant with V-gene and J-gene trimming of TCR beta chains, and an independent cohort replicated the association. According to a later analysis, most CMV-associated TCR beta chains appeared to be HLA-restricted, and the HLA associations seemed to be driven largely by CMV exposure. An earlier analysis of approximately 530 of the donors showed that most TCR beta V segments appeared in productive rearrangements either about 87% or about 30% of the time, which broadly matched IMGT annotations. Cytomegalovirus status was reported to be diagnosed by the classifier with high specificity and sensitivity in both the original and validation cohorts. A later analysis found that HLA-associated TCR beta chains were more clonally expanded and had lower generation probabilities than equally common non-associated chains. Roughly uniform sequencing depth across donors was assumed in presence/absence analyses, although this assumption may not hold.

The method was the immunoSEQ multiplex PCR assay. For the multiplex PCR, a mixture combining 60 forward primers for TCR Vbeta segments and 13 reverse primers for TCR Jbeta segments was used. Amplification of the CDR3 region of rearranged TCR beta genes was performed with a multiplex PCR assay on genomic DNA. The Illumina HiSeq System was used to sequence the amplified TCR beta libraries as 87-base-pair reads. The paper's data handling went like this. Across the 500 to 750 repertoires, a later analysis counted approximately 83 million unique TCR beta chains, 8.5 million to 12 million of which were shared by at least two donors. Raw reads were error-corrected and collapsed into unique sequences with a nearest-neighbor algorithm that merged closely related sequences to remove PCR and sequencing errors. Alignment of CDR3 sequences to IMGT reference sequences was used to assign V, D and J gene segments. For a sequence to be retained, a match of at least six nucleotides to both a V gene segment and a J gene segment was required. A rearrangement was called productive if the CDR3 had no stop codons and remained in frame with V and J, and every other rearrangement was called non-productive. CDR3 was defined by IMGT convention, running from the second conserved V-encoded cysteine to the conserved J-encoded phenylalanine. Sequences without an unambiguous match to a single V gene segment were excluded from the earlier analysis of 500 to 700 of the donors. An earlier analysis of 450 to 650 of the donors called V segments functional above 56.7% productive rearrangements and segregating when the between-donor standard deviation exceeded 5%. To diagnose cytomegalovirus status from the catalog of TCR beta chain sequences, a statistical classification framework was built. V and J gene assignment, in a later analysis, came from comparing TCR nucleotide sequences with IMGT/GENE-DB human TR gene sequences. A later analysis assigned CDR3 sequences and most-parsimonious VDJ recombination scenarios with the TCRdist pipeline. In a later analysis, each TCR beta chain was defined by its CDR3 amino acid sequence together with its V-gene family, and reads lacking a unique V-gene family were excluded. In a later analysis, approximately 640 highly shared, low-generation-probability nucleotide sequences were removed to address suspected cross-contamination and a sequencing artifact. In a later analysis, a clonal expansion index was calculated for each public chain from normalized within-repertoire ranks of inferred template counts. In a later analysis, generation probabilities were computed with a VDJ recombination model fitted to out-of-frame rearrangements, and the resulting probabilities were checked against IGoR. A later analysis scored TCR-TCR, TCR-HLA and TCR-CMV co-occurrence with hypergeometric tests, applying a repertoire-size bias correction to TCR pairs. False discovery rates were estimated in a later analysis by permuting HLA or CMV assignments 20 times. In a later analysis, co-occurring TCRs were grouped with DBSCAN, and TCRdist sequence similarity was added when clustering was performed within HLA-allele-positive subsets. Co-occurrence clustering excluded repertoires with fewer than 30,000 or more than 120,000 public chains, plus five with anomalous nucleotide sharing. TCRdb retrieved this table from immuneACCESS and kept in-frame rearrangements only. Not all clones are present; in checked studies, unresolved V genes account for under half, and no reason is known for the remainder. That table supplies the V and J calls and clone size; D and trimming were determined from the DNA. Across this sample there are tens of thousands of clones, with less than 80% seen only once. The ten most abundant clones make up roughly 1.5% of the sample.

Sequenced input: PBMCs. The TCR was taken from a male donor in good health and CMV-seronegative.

The CDR3 protein sequence reads: CASSPSGLVNTEAFF. The sequence in DNA is TGCGCCAGCAGCCCCTCAGGGTTGGTGAACACTGAAGCTTTCTTT. The V and J segments used are TRBV5-1 and TRBJ1-1, and TRBD1 may be the D gene, going by 5 matching bases. The CDR3 has 15 amino acids, counting the end cysteine and phenylalanine. CDR3 DNA is the only sequence kept; it has 45 bases, read in frame from the first base. CDR1 and CDR2 were assigned from the germline V gene as SGHRS and YFSETQ. Trimming costs V 4 bases and J 0 bases, and their ends lie 13 bases apart.